The clone carrying this TCR beta chain was seen a handful of times. Symptom resolution, clearance, or two negative PCRs marked the recovered donors of Cohort 3. From germline, CDR1 is SGDLS and CDR2 YYNGEE. The J segment lost 0 bases and the V segment lost 4 bases, leaving 7 bases of the junction unmatched. The CDR3 covers 18 residues. These data are taken from a study of blood T cell repertoires in COVID-19. On the study more broadly: COVID-19 samples collected from the United States, Italy and Spain covered acute and convalescent phases.

As handled by the study authors: Amplifying reference gene primers gave estimates of nucleated cell counts. Produced via immunoSEQ multiplex PCR; TCRdb's table is partial and in-frame only. V, J and clone size derive from that table, while D and trimming were established from the DNA sequence. This sample yields fewer than 400,000 clones, of which over 85% are seen a single time; 1.7% belongs to the top ten. The rearrangement uses TRBV9 and TRBJ2-2; TRBD2 agrees at 12 bases. This clonotype was obtained from a woman in her twenties or thirties who had recovered from COVID-19. The sequencing sample was made of PBMCs or T cells enriched from blood (not recorded which). The DNA for the CDR3 is TGTGCCAGCAGCATACGACTAGCGGGAGAGGCGAACACCGGGGAGCTGTTTTTT. This codes for CASSIRLAGEANTGELFF.